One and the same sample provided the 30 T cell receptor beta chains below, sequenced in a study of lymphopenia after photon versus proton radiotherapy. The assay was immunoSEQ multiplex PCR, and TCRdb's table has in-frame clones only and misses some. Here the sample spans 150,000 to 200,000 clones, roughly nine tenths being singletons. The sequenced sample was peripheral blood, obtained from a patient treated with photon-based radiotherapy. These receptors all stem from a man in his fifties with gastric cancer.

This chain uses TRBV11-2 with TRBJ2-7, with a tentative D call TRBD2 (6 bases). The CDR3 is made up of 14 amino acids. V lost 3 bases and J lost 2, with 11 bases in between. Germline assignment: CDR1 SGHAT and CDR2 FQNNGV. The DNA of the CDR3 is TGTGCCAGCAGCTTTGCGGGACCCACCTACGAGCAGTACTTC. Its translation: CASSFAGPTYEQYF. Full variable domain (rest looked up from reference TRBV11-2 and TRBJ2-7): EAGVAQSPRYKIIEKRQSVAFWCNPISGHATLYWYQQILGQGPKLLIQFQNNGVVDDSQLPKDRFSAERLKGVDSTLKIQPAKLEDSAVYLCASSFAGPTYEQYFGPGTRLTVT.

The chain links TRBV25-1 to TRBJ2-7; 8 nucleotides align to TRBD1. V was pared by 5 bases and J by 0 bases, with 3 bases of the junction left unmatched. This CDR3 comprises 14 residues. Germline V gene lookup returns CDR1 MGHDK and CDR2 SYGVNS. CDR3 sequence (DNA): TGTGCCAGCAGTTCCGGGACAGGCTCCTACGAGCAGTACTTC. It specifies CASSSGTGSYEQYF.

The CDR3 loop reads CASRIHRGQLRDQPQHF. The DNA for the CDR3 is TGTGCCAGTAGAATACACCGGGGCCAGTTGAGGGATCAGCCCCAGCATTTT. The chain has TRBV19 and TRBJ1-5; perhaps TRBD1 as D (5 bases). Germline V gene sequence: CDR1 LNHDA, CDR2 SQIVND (reference sequence). This CDR3 is built from 17 residues. V was clipped by 6 bases and J by 5 bases, with 23 bases between them.

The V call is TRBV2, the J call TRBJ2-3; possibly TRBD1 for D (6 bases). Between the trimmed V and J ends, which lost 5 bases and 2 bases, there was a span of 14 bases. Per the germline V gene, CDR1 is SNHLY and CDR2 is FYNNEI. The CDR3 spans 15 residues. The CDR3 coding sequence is TGTGCCAGCAGTCCCGGGACACTAAACACAGATACGCAGTATTTT. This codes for CASSPGTLNTDTQYF.

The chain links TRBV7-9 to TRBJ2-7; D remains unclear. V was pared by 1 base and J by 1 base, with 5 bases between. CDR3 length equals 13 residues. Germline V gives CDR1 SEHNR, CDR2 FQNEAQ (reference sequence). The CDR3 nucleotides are TGTGCCAGCAGCTTAGGGTGGTCCTACGAGCAGTACTTC. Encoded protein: CASSLGWSYEQYF.

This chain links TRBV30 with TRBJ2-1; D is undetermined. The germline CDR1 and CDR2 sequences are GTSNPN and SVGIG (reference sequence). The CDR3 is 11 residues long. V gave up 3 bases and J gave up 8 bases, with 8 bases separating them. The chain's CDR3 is CAWRDEDEQFF. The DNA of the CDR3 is TGTGCCTGGAGGGACGAGGATGAGCAGTTCTTC.

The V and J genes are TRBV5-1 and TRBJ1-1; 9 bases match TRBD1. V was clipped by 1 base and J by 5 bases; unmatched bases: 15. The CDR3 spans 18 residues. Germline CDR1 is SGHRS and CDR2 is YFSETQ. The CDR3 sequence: CASSLFSSGTGTRTEAFF. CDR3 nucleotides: TGCGCCAGCAGCTTGTTCTCCTCCGGGACAGGGACGAGGACTGAAGCTTTCTTT.

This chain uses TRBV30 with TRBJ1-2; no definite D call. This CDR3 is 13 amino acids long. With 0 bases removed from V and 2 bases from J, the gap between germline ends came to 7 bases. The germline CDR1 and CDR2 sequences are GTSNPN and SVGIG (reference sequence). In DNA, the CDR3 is TGTGCCTGGAGTGTAACACAAAACTATGGCTACACCTTC. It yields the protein CAWSVTQNYGYTF. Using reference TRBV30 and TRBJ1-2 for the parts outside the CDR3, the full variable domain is SQTIHQWPATLVQPVGSPLSLECTVEGTSNPNLYWYRQAAGRGLQLLFYSVGIGQISSEVPQNLSASRPQDRQFILSSKKLLLSDSGFYLCAWSVTQNYGYTFGSGTRLTVV.

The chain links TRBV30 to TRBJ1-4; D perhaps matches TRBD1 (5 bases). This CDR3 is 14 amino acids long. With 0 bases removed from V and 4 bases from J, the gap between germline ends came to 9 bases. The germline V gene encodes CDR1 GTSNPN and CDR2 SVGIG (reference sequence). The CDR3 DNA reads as TGTGCCTGGAGTGTACGGGGCGGTAATGAAAAACTGTTTTTT. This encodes CAWSVRGGNEKLFF.

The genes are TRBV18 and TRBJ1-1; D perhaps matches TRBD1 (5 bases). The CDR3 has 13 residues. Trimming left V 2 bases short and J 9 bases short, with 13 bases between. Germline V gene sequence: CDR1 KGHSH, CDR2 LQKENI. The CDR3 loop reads CASSPTDSHKAFF. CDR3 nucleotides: TGTGCCAGCTCACCAACTGACAGCCACAAAGCTTTCTTT.

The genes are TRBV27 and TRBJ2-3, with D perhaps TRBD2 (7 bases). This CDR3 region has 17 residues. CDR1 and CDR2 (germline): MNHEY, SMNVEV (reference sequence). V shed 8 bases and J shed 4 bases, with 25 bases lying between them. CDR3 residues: CASADQRGGFVADTQYF. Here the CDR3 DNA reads TGTGCCAGCGCCGATCAAAGGGGGGGATTTGTGGCAGATACGCAGTATTTT.

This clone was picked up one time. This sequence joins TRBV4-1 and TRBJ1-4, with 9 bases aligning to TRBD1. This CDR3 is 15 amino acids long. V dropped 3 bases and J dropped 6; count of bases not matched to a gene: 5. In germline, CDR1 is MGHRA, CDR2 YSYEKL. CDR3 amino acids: CASSQFRDRDEKLFF. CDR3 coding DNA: TGCGCCAGCAGCCAGTTCCGGGACAGGGATGAAAAACTGTTTTTT.

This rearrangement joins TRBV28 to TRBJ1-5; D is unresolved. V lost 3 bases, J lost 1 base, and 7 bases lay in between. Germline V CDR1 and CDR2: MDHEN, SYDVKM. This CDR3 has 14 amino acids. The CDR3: CASSFRGSNQPQHF. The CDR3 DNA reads TGTGCCAGCAGTTTTCGGGGAAGCAATCAGCCCCAGCATTTT.

The CDR3 region is CASKEGSNTEAFF. The DNA for the CDR3 is TGTGCCAGCAAGGAAGGATCCAACACTGAAGCTTTCTTT. The rearrangement links TRBV6-1 to TRBJ1-1; D uncertain. The ends were cut back, 7 bases at V and 2 bases at J, with 11 bases in the middle. The germline V gene encodes CDR1 MNHNS and CDR2 SASEGT. This CDR3 spans 13 amino acids.

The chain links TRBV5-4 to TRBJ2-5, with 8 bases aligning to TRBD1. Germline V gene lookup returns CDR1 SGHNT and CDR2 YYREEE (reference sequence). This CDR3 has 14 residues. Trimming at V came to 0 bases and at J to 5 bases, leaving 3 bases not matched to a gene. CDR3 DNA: TGTGCCAGCAGCTTGGGGCAGGGGGCGGAGACCCAGTACTTC. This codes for CASSLGQGAETQYF.

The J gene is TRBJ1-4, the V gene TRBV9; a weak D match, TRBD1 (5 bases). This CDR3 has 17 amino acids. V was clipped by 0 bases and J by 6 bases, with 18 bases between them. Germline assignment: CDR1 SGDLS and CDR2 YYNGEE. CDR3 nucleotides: TGTGCCAGCAGCGTAGCATTAAGCTTGGGGCAAGATGAAAAACTGTTTTTT. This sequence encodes CASSVALSLGQDEKLFF.

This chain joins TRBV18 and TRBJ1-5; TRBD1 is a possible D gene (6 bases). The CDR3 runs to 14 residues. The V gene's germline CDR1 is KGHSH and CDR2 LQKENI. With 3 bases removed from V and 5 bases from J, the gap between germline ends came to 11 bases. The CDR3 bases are TGTGCCAGCTCACCGTACAGGGATGATCAGCCCCAGCATTTT. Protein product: CASSPYRDDQPQHF.

CDR3 coding DNA: TGCGCCAGCAGCCAGGCGACAGGACCGAACACTGAAGCTTTCTTT. Translating gives CASSQATGPNTEAFF. The chain uses TRBV4-1 and TRBJ1-1; tentative D call: TRBD1 (6 bases). There are 15 residues in the CDR3. CDR1 is MGHRA and CDR2 is YSYEKL in the germline V gene. V lost 3 bases and J lost 1, with 12 bases in between.

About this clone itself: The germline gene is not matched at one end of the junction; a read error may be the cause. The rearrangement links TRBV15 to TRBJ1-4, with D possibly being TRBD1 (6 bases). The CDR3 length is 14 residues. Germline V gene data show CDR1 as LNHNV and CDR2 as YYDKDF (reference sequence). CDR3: CATRRGGLNEKLFF. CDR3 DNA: TGTGCCACCAGGAGAGGGGGGCTTAATGAAAAACTGTTTTTT.

Here the CDR3 DNA reads TGTGCCAGCAGCTTGGTTCCGGGACTAGCAAGTGAGCAGTTCTTC. It is translated as CASSLVPGLASEQFF. This chain joins TRBV5-6 and TRBJ2-1, with 9 bases aligning to TRBD2. V lost 0 bases and J lost 9; bases outside the gene matches: 7. The CDR3 runs to 15 residues. Germline lookup yields CDR1 SGHDT and CDR2 YYEEEE.

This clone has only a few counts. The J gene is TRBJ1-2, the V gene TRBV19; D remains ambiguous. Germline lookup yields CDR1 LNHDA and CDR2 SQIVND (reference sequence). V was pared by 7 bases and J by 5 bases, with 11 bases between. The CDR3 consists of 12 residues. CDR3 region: CASNNGLYGYTF. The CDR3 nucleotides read TGTGCCAGTAACAACGGATTGTATGGCTACACCTTC.

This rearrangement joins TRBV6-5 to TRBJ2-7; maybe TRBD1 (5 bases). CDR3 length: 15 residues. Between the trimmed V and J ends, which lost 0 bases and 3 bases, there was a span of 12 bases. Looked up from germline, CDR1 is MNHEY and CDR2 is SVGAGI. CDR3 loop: CASSYSVTGSYEQYF. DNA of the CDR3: TGTGCCAGCAGTTACTCGGTCACAGGCAGCTACGAGCAGTACTTC.

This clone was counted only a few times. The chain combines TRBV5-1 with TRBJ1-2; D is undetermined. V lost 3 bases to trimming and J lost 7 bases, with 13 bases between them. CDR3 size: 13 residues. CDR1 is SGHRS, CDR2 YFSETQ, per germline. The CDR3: CASSSEGISGYTF. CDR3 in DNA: TGCGCCAGCAGCTCTGAGGGTATTAGTGGCTACACCTTC.

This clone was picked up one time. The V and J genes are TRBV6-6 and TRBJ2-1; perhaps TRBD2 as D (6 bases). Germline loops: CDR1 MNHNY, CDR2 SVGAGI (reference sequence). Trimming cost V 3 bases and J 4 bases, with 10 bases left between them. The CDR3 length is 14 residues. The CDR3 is CASSYEGGYNEQFF. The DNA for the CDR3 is TGTGCCAGCAGTTATGAGGGAGGTTACAATGAGCAGTTCTTC.

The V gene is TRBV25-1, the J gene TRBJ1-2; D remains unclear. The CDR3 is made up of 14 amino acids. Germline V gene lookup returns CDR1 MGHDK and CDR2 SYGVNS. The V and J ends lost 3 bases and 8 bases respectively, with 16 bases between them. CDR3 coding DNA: TGTGCCAGCAGTGACCAACCCGAGCCGGGGGGCTACACCTTC. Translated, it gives CASSDQPEPGGYTF.

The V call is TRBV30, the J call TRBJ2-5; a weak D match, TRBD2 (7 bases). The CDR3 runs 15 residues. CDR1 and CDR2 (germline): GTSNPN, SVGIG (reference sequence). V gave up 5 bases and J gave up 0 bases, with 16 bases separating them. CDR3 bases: TGTGCCTGGTCCCAAGGGGGAGGGGACCAAGAGACCCAGTACTTC. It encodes CAWSQGGGDQETQYF.

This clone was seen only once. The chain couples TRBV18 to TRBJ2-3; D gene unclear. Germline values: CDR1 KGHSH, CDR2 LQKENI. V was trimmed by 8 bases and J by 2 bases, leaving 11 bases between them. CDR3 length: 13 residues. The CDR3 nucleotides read TGTGCCAGCACAGATAAACTCACAGATACGCAGTATTTT. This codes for CASTDKLTDTQYF.

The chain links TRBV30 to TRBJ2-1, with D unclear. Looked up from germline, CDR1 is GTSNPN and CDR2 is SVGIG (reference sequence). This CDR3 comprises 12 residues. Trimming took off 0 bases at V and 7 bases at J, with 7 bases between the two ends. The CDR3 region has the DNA TGTGCCTGGAGTGTGGCTGGAAATGAGCAGTTCTTC. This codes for CAWSVAGNEQFF.

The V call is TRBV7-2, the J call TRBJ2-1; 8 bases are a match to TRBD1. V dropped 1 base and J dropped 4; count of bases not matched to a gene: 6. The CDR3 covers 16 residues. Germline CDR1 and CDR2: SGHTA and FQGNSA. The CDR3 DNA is TGTGCCAGCAGCTTAGAGACAGGGGACGCGTACAATGAGCAGTTCTTC. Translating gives CASSLETGDAYNEQFF.

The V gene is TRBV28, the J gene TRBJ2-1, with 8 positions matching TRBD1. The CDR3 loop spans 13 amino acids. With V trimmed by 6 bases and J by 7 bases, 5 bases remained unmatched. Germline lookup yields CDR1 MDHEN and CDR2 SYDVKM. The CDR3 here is CASSQGAANEQFF. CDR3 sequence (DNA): TGTGCCAGCAGCCAGGGGGCTGCAAATGAGCAGTTCTTC.